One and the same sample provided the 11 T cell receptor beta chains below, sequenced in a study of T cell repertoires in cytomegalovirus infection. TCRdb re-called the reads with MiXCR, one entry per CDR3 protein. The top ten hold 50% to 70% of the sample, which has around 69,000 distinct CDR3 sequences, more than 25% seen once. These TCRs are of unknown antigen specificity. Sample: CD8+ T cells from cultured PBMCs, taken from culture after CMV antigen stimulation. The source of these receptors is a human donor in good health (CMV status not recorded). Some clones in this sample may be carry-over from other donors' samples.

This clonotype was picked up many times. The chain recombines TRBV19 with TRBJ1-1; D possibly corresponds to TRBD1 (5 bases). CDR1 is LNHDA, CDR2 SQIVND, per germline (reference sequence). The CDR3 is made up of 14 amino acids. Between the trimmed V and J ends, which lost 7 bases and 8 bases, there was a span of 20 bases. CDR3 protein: CASTSGRGETEAFF. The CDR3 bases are TGTGCCAGTACCTCGGGGCGGGGTGAGACAGAAGCTTTCTTT.

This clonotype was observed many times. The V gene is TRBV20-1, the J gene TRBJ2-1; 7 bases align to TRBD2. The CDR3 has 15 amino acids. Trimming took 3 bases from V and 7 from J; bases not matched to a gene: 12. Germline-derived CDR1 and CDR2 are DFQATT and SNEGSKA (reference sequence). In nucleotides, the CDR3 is TGCAGTGCTAGGCTAAGGGAGGGTCTTAGTAATGAGCAGTTCTTC. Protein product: CSARLREGLSNEQFF.

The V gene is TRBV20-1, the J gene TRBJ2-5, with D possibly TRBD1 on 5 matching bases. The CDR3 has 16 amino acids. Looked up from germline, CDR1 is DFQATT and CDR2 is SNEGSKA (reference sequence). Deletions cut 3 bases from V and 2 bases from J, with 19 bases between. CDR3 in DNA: TGCAGTGCTAGTAACCACGACAGCACCACTCAAGAGACCCAGTACTTC. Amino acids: CSASNHDSTTQETQYF.

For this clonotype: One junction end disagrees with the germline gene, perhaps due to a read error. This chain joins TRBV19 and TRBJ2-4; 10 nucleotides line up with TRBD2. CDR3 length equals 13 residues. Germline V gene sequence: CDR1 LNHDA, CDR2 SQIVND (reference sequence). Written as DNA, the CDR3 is TGTGCCAGTTCTCCGCCACTAGCGGGGTATCAGGACTTC. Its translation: CASSPPLAGYQDF. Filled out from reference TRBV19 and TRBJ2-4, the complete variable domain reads DGGITQSPKYLFRKEGQNVTLSCEQNLNHDAMYWYRQDPGQGLRLIYYSQIVNDFQKGDIAEGYSVSREKKESFPLTVTSAQKNPTAFYLCASSPPLAGYQDFGAGTRLSVL.

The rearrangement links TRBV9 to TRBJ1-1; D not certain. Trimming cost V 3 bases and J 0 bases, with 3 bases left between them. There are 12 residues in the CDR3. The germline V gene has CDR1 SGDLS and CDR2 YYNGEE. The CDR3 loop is CASSAMNTEAFF. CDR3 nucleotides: TGTGCCAGCAGCGCAATGAACACTGAAGCTTTCTTT.

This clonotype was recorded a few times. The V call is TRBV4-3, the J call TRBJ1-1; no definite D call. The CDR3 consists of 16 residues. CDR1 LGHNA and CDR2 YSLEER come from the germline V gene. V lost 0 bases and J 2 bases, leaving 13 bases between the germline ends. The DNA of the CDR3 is TGCGCCAGCAGCCAAGACCAGACTCTCGGAAACACTGAAGCTTTCTTT. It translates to CASSQDQTLGNTEAFF.

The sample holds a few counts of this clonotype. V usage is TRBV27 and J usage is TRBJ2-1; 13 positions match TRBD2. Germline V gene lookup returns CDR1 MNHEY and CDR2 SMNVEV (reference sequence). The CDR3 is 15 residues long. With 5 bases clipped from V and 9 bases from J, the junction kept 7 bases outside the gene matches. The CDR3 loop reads CASSQTSGRTSEQFF. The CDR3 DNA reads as TGTGCCAGCAGTCAGACTAGCGGGAGGACGTCTGAGCAGTTCTTC.

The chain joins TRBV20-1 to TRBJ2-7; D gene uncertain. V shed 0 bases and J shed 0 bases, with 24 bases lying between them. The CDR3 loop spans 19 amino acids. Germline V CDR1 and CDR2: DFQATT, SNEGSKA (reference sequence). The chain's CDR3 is CSARDVAAKRIRSSYEQYF. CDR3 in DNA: TGCAGTGCTAGAGATGTGGCGGCCAAGCGAATTAGGAGCTCCTACGAGCAGTACTTC.

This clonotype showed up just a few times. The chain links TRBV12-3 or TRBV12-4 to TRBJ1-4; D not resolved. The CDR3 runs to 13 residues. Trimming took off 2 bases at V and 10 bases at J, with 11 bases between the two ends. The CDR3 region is CASSLYTEGKLFF. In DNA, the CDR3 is TGTGCCAGCAGTTTATATACCGAGGGAAAACTGTTTTTT.

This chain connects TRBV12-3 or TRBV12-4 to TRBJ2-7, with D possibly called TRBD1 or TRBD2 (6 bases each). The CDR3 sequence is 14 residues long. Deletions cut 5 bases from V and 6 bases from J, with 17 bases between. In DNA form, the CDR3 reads TGTGCCAGCAGTCATGGACAGTCCGGGGGCGAGCAGTACTTC. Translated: CASSHGQSGGEQYF.

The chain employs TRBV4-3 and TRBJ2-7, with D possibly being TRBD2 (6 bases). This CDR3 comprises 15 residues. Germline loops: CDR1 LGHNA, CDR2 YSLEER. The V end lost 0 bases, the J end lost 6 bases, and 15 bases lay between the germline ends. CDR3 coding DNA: TGCGCCAGCAGCCAAGATTTCGAGGGAGGACCCGAGCAGTACTTC. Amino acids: CASSQDFEGGPEQYF.